Following are 14 T cell receptor beta chains from one sample sequenced in a study of blood T cells in healthy people across ages. PCR was performed a second time for about 7 to 12 cycles using a sample-barcoded 5' primer and a J-beta primer mix. TCRdb re-derived calls from the 5' RACE reads in MiXCR, one entry per CDR3 protein. The sample lists approximately 810,000 distinct CDR3 sequences, 25% to 35% seen once, with around 15% in the top ten. Sequencing was carried out using blood. The receptors derive from a woman older than 75 in good health.

This clonotype has ten or more counts. The CDR3 loop is CASTPGAQGTQYF. The CDR3 nucleotides are TGTGCCAGTACGCCGGGAGCGCAGGGGACCCAGTACTTC. The V call is TRBV6-2 or TRBV6-3, the J call TRBJ2-5; possible D gene TRBD2, 6 bases. The CDR3 extends over 13 amino acids. CDR1 is MNHEY, CDR2 SVGEGT, per germline. Trimming removed 9 bases from V and 7 bases from J, with 18 bases in between.

This clonotype was detected many times. V and J are TRBV7-2 and TRBJ1-6, with 7 bases that match TRBD1. Germline loops: CDR1 SGHTA, CDR2 FQGNSA. The J segment lost 7 bases and the V segment lost 1 base, leaving 4 bases of the junction unmatched. This CDR3 comprises 15 residues. DNA of the CDR3: TGTGCCAGCAGCTTAGAGGGACAGCGGAATTCACCCCTCCACTTT. Its translation: CASSLEGQRNSPLHF.

This clonotype was counted many times. V is TRBV4-2 and J is TRBJ2-1; weak D call: TRBD1 (6 bases). The V end lost 0 bases, the J end lost 7 bases, and 16 bases lay between the germline ends. Looked up from germline, CDR1 is LGHNA and CDR2 is YNFKEQ. The CDR3 consists of 16 residues. CDR3 sequence: CASSQDQGGERNEQFF. For the CDR3, the DNA is TGTGCCAGCAGCCAAGATCAAGGGGGAGAGCGGAATGAGCAGTTCTTC.

This clonotype was counted at least ten times. The CDR3 DNA is TGTGCCAGCAGCATCGGACTGTACGAGCAGTACTTC. Encoded protein: CASSIGLYEQYF. The chain joins TRBV11-2 to TRBJ2-7; D is possibly TRBD2 (5 bases). Deletions cut 5 bases from V and 4 bases from J, with 9 bases between. CDR1 and CDR2 (germline): SGHAT, FQNNGV. The CDR3 spans 12 residues. The full variable domain, its missing parts supplied by reference TRBV11-2 and TRBJ2-7, is EAGVAQSPRYKIIEKRQSVAFWCNPISGHATLYWYQQILGQGPKLLIQFQNNGVVDDSQLPKDRFSAERLKGVDSTLKIQPAKLEDSAVYLCASSIGLYEQYFGPGTRLTVT.

In this sample, this clonotype turned up a few times. Relative to the germline gene, one junction end is altered; a read error may explain this. This sequence joins TRBV7-9 and TRBJ2-2; TRBD2 is a possible D gene (5 bases). The CDR3 length is 13 residues. From germline, CDR1 is SEHNR and CDR2 FQNEAQ (reference sequence). CDR3 region: CATAKANTGERFF. CDR3 bases: TGTGCCACTGCGAAGGCGAACACCGGGGAGCGGTTTTTT.

The table lists this clonotype with a few counts. This may be a read error: a much more frequent sequence differs by one nucleotide. The chain employs TRBV20-1 and TRBJ2-1; TRBD2 matches 8 bases. The J call may be wrong; the DNA end is better matched by TRBJ2-7. The CDR3 covers 15 residues. CDR1 is DFQATT and CDR2 is SNEGSKA in the germline V gene (reference sequence). CDR3 DNA: TGCAGTGCTAGGGTGACCGGGACTAGATACAATGAGCAGTACTTC. It encodes CSARVTGTRYNEQYF.

With regard to this clonotype: One end of the junction varies from germline; a read error may be responsible. The V gene is TRBV4-1, the J gene TRBJ2-4, with 7 positions matching TRBD1. With the DNA end fitting TRBJ2-7 better, the J assignment may be wrong. The V gene's germline CDR1 is MGHRA and CDR2 YSYEKL. This CDR3 has 14 residues. The CDR3 nucleotides are TGCGCTAGCAGCCAGCCGACAGGGATCGACGAGCAGTACTTC. Protein: CASSQPTGIDEQYF.

This clonotype was recorded at least ten times. The gene calls are TRBV7-2 and TRBJ2-5; D unclear. CDR1 and CDR2 (germline): SGHTA, FQGNSA. Between the trimmed V and J ends, which lost 5 bases and 5 bases, there was a span of 18 bases. The CDR3 has 15 amino acids. CDR3 in amino acids: CASSPPPSSWETQYF. The CDR3 DNA reads as TGTGCCAGCAGCCCTCCGCCTAGTTCCTGGGAGACCCAGTACTTC.

This clonotype was detected many times. For the CDR3, the DNA is TGTGCCAGCAGTCAAGGGATGTCGACCCAGTACTTC. It translates to CASSQGMSTQYF. The rearrangement uses TRBV7-9 and TRBJ2-5; D remains unclear. Deletions cut 6 bases from V and 7 bases from J, with 12 bases between. Germline V gene lookup returns CDR1 SEHNR and CDR2 FQNEAQ (reference sequence). CDR3 size: 12 residues.

This clonotype showed up just once. This sequence joins TRBV20-1 and TRBJ2-5, with TRBD1 matching over 7 bases. Germline values: CDR1 DFQATT, CDR2 SNEGSKA (reference sequence). The J segment lost 2 bases and the V segment lost 5 bases, leaving 8 bases of the junction unmatched. The CDR3 is 14 amino acids. The CDR3, as DNA: TGCAGTGCTGGGACAGCGGAACCTCAAGAGACCCAGTACTTC. Protein sequence: CSAGTAEPQETQYF.

This clonotype came up a few times. This may be a read error: a much more frequent sequence differs by one nucleotide. The CDR3 sequence is CASGYSGGSGDLSYNEQFF. In nucleotides, the CDR3 is TGTGCCAGCGGTTACTCGGGGGGTAGCGGGGATTTATCCTACAATGAGCAGTTCTTC. The chain employs TRBV6-2 or TRBV6-3 and TRBJ2-1; 8 nucleotides match TRBD2. The length of the CDR3 is 19 residues. The germline V gene encodes CDR1 MNHEY and CDR2 SVGEGT.

In this sample, this clonotype turned up a few times. This chain joins TRBV12-3 or TRBV12-4 and TRBJ1-1; D is undetermined. This CDR3 is built from 12 residues. V was pared by 6 bases and J by 6 bases, with 11 bases between. As DNA, the CDR3 is TGTGCCAGCAGGGCTGCGGACGCTGAAGCTTTCTTT. This encodes CASRAADAEAFF.

About this clonotype itself: With a much larger clone just one base away, this may be a read error. The chain recombines TRBV4-1 with TRBJ2-1, with D perhaps matching TRBD2 (5 bases). Germline CDR1 MGHRA, CDR2 YSYEKL. The CDR3 contains 16 residues. This CDR3 reads CASSQDPSGSHNERFF. The CDR3 DNA is TGCGCCAGCAGCCAAGATCCAAGCGGAAGTCACAATGAGCGGTTCTTC.

This clonotype was detected a few times. J is TRBJ1-2 and V is TRBV20-1; tentatively, D is TRBD1 (5 bases). V was clipped by 6 bases and J by 9 bases, with 17 bases between them. The length of the CDR3 is 12 residues. Per germline, CDR1 DFQATT and CDR2 SNEGSKA (reference sequence). CDR3 residues: CSAIADGTSYTF. Written as DNA, the CDR3 is TGCAGTGCCATAGCGGACGGGACCAGCTACACCTTC.